The sequence of this TCR beta chain was determined in a study of identical twins. Germline-derived CDR1 and CDR2 are MGHRA and YSYEKL. This CDR3 is built from 15 residues. The V gene end was trimmed by 4 bases and the J gene end by 9 bases; junction bases not matched to a gene: 11. Regarding this clonotype: What it binds is not known.

Each CDR3 protein is one row after TCRdb ran MiXCR on the 5' RACE reads. Among about 530,000 distinct CDR3 sequences listed, 12% to 15% were seen once. Findings and caveats of the study: Invariant MAIT and iNKT cells could partly confound zero-insertion analyses.

This same sample was also taken into another study, of yellow fever vaccine responses in identical twins.

The receptor's source is a woman between 18 and 29 years old in good health. The sequencing input was CD4+ T cells sorted from blood. The rearrangement joins TRBV4-1 to TRBJ2-3; TRBD2 agrees at 9 bases. In DNA form, the CDR3 reads TGCGCCAGCAGCCCTGGACTAGCGCCGGGGGGCACGCAGTATTTT. This sequence encodes CASSPGLAPGGTQYF.